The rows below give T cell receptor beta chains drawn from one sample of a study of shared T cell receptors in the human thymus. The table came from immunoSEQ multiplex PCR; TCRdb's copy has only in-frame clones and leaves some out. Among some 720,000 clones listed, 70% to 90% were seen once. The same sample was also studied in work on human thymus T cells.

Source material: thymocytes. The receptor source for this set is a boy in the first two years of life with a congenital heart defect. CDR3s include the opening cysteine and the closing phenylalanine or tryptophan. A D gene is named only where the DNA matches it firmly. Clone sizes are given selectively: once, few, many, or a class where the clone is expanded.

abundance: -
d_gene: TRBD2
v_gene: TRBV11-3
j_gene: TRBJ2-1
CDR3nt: TGTGCCAGCAGCTTAGTCACCACTAGCGGGGATTACAATGAGCAGTTCTTC
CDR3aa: CASSLVTTSGDYNEQFF

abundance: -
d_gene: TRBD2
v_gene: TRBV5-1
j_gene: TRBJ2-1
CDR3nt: TGCGCCAGCAGCTTTGGGGCCGGGACTAGCGGAAACAATGAGCAGTTCTTC
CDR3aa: CASSFGAGTSGNNEQFF

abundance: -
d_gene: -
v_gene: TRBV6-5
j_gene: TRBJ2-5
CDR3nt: TGTGCCAGCAGTACTAGGCGCGCCAGACAAGAGACCCAGTACTTC
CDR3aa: CASSTRRARQETQYF

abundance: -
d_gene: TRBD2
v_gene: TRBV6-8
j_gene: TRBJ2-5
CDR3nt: TGTGCCGGAAAGGCCCCTAGCGGGAGCCCCGTACATCAAGAGACCCAGTACTTC
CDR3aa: CAGKAPSGSPVHQETQYF

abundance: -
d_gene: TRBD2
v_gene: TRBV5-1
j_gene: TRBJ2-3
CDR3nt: TGCGCCAGCAGCCTGGGGGGACTAGCGGGAGGGCCATGGGCAGATACGCAGTATTTT
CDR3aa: CASSLGGLAGGPWADTQYF

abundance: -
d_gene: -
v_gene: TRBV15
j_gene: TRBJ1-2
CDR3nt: TGTGCCACCAGCAGAGCCGTAACGAGGGACAACCCTCAGGGCTACACCTTC
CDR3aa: CATSRAVTRDNPQGYTF

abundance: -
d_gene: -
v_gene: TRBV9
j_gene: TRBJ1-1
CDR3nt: TGTGCCAGCAGCCCCTTTGAGGGGGAAGGTAGGACTGAAGCTTTCTTT
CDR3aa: CASSPFEGEGRTEAFF

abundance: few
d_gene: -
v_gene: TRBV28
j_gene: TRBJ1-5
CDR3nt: TGTGCCAGCAGTACCGACAGACCCAATCAGCCCCAGCATTTT
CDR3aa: CASSTDRPNQPQHF

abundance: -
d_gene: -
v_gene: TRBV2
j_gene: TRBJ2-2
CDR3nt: TGTGCCAGCAGTGATATGGGCGGGATGGTGGAGCTGTTTTTT
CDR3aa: CASSDMGGMVELFF

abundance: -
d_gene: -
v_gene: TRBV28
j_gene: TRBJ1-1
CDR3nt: TGTGCCAGCAGTCAATCCCCCGGGGGGGGGACTGAAGCTTTCTTT
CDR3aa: CASSQSPGGGTEAFF

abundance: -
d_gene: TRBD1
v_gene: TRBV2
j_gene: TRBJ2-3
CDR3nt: TGTGCCAGCAGTGCTTGGGGACAGGGGAGCACAGATACGCAGTATTTT
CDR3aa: CASSAWGQGSTDTQYF

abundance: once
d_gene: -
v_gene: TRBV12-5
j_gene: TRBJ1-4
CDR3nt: TGTGCTAGTGGTTCCCCCGGGAAACTGTTTTTT
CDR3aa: CASGSPGKLFF

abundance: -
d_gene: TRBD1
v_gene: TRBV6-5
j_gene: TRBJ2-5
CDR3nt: TGTGCCAGCAGTTACCGACAGGGGGCCGCGGAGACCCAGTACTTC
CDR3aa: CASSYRQGAAETQYF

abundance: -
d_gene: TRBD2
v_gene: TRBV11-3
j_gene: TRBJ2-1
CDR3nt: TGTGCCAGCAGCCCGCGTCCGGGAGCGGGAGTTAACAATGAGCAGTTCTTC
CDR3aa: CASSPRPGAGVNNEQFF

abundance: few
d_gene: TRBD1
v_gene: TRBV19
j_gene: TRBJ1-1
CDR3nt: TGTGCCAGTAGTACGGGACAGCACACTGAAGCTTTCTTT
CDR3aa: CASSTGQHTEAFF

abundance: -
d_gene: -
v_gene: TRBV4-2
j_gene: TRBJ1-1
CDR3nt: TGTGCCAGCAGTGGACAGAACACTGAAGCTTTCTTT
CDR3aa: CASSGQNTEAFF

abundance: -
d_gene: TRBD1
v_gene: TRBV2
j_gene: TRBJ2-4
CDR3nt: TGTGCCAGCAGTTTGGGACAGAACAAAATTCAGTACTTC
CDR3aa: CASSLGQNKIQYF

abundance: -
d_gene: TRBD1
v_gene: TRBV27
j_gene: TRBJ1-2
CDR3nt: TGTGCCACCGGGACAGGCTCTAACTATGGCTACACCTTC
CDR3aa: CATGTGSNYGYTF